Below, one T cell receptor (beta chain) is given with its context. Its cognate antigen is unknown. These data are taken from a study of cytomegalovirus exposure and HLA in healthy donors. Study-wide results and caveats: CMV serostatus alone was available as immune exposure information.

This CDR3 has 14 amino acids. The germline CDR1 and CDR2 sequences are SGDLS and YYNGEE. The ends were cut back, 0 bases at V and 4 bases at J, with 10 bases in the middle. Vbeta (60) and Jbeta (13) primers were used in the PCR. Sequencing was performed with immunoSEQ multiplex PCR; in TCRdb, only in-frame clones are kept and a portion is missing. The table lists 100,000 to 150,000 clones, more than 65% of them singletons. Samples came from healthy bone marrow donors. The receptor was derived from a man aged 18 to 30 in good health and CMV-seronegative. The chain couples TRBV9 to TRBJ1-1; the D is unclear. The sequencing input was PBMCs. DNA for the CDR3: TGTGCCAGCAGCGTAGAAGCGGGGTTCACTGAAGCTTTCTTT. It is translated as CASSVEAGFTEAFF. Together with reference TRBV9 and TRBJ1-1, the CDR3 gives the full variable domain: DSGVTQTPKHLITATGQRVTLRCSPRSGDLSVYWYQQSLDQGLQFLIQYYNGEERAKGNILERFSAQQFPDLHSELNLSSLELGDSALYFCASSVEAGFTEAFFGQGTRLTVV.